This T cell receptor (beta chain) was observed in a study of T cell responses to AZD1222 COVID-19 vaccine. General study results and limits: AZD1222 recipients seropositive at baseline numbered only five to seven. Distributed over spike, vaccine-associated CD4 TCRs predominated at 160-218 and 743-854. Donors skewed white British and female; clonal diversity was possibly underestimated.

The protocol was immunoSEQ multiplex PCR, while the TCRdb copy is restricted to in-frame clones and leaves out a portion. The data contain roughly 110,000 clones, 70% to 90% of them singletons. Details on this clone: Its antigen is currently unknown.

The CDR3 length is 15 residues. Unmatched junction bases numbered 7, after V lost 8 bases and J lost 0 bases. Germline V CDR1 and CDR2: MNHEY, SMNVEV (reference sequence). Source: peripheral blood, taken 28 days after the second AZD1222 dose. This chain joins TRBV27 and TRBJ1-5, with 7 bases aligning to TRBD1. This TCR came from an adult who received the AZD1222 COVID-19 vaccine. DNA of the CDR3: TGTGCCAGCCAACCGGGACAGCTTAGCAATCAGCCCCAGCATTTT. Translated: CASQPGQLSNQPQHF.